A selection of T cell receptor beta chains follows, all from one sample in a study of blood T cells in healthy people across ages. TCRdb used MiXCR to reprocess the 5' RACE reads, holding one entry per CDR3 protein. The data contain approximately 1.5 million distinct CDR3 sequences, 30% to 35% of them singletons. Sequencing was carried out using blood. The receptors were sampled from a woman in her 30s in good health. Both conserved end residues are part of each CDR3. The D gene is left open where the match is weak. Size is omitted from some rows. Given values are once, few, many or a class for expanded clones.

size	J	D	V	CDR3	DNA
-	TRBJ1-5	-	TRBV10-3	CAVSETHSSNQPQHF	TGTGCCGTCAGTGAGACGCACAGTAGCAATCAGCCCCAGCATTTT
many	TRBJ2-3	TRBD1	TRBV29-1	CSVNPGTEGDTQYF	TGCAGCGTCAACCCCGGGACAGAAGGAGATACGCAGTATTTT
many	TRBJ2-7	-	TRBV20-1	CSAHGQGGYEQYF	TGCAGTGCCCATGGTCAGGGGGGGTACGAGCAGTACTTC
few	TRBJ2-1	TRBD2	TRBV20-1	CSATNVPSGTGNEQFF	TGCAGTGCTACGAACGTGCCTAGCGGGACGGGGAATGAGCAGTTCTTC
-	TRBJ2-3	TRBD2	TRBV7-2	CANSPIAGGFTDTQYF	TGTGCCAACAGCCCCATAGCGGGGGGGTTCACAGATACGCAGTATTTT
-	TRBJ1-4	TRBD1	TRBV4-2	CASSPTGGKLFF	TGTGCCAGCAGCCCCACAGGGGGAAAACTGTTTTTT
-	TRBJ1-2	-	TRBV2	CASSGSTNYGYTF	TGTGCCAGCAGTGGGTCGACTAACTATGGCTACACCTTC
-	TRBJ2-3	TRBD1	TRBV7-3	CASSLGDRASTDTQYF	TGTGCCAGCAGCTTAGGAGACAGGGCTAGCACAGATACGCAGTATTTT
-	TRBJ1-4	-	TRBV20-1	CSARQVGPEKLFF	TGCAGTGCTCGACAGGTGGGGCCAGAAAAACTGTTTTTT
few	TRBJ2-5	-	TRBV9	CASAGSPGEETQYF	TGTGCCAGCGCAGGATCGCCAGGGGAAGAGACCCAGTACTTC